Following are 24 T cell receptor beta chains from one sample sequenced in a study of early T cells in non-severe SARS-CoV-2 infection. TCRdb re-called the 5' RACE reads with MiXCR, one entry per CDR3 protein. The table has tens of thousands of distinct CDR3 sequences, around 12% seen once. The source material was whole blood. All receptors come from an adult who was a healthcare worker with PCR-confirmed SARS-CoV-2 infection or an uninfected control (not recorded which).

This chain connects TRBV11-2 to TRBJ2-3; 9 nucleotides agree with TRBD2. The CDR3 is 13 residues long. Germline V gene lookup returns CDR1 SGHAT and CDR2 FQNNGV. Trimming removed 11 bases from V and 3 bases from J; junction bases left unmatched: 6. CDR3 in amino acids: CAAGLAGTDTQYF. CDR3 nucleotide sequence: TGTGCCGCGGGGCTAGCGGGGACAGATACGCAGTATTTT.

This clonotype was counted many times. The chain has TRBV12-3 or TRBV12-4 and TRBJ1-3, with a possible D match to TRBD1 (6 bases). Trimming cost V 4 bases and J 0 bases, with 13 bases left between them. The CDR3 is 16 residues long. DNA of the CDR3: TGTGCCAGCAGTTCACTTCAGACAGGCTCTGGAAACACCATATATTTT. Translating it yields CASSSLQTGSGNTIYF.

This clonotype showed up just a few times. This chain connects TRBV7-3 to TRBJ1-2; the D gene is possibly TRBD1 (5 bases). Trimming stripped 1 base from V and 4 bases from J, with 16 bases between. The CDR3 has 16 amino acids. Looked up from germline, CDR1 is SGHTA and CDR2 is FQGTGA. The CDR3 region is CASSLSSRDGGYGYTF. DNA for the CDR3: TGTGCCAGCAGCTTAAGCTCCCGGGACGGAGGCTATGGCTACACCTTC.

This clonotype was detected a few times. The chain joins TRBV12-5 to TRBJ1-5, with D unresolved. The CDR3 extends over 11 amino acids. Deletions cut 6 bases from V and 7 bases from J, with 7 bases between. Germline V gene data show CDR1 as LGHNT and CDR2 as FRNRAP. The CDR3 region has the DNA TGTGCTAGTGGCCTGGGGCAGCCCCAGCATTTT. Its translation is CASGLGQPQHF.

This clonotype was counted a few times. This chain connects TRBV6-5 to TRBJ2-6; D is uncertain. V was pared by 7 bases and J by 4 bases, with 8 bases between. CDR1 is MNHEY and CDR2 is SVGAGI in the germline V gene. This CDR3 is built from 13 residues. CDR3: CASNTRGANVLTF. Written as DNA, the CDR3 is TGTGCCAGCAACACCAGGGGGGCCAACGTCCTGACTTTC.

This chain joins TRBV12-3 or TRBV12-4 and TRBJ2-1; 7 bases fit TRBD2. The CDR3 extends over 16 amino acids. V lost 6 bases and J lost 0; bases outside the gene matches: 8. CDR3 in DNA: TGTGCCAGCAGCCCACGTGGCGGGGGCTCCTACAATGAGCAGTTCTTC. It yields the protein CASSPRGGGSYNEQFF.

This clonotype has at least ten counts. The gene calls are TRBV7-9 and TRBJ1-2; possible D gene TRBD1, 6 bases. CDR3 length equals 16 residues. Germline CDR1 SEHNR, CDR2 FQNEAQ (reference sequence). Trimming shortened V by 4 bases and J by 4 bases, and 19 bases separated the two germline ends. CDR3 DNA: TGTGCCAGCAGCTCACGGGTGAGGGGGATCGGCTATGGCTACACCTTC. As protein: CASSSRVRGIGYGYTF.

This clonotype was found a few times. The rearrangement joins TRBV5-1 to TRBJ1-6, with D tentatively TRBD1 (6 bases). The CDR3 has 15 amino acids. Germline CDR1 is SGHRS and CDR2 is YFSETQ. Trimming took off 3 bases at V and 6 bases at J, with 13 bases between the two ends. The CDR3, as DNA: TGCGCCAGCAGCTCCCAGGGGTATGGTAATTCACCCCTCCACTTT. This codes for CASSSQGYGNSPLHF.

The chain links TRBV5-1 to TRBJ2-1; D is unresolved. Per the germline V gene, CDR1 is SGHRS and CDR2 is YFSETQ. CDR3 size: 15 residues. With 2 bases removed from V and 3 bases from J, the gap between germline ends came to 12 bases. CDR3 region: CASSLDPGGYNEQFF. In DNA form, the CDR3 reads TGCGCCAGCAGCTTAGACCCGGGCGGCTACAATGAGCAGTTCTTC. The full variable domain, its missing parts supplied by reference TRBV5-1 and TRBJ2-1, is KAGVTQTPRYLIKTRGQQVTLSCSPISGHRSVSWYQQTPGQGLQFLFEYFSETQRNKGNFPGRFSGRQFSNSRSEMNVSTLELGDSALYLCASSLDPGGYNEQFFGPGTRLTVL.

The rearrangement links TRBV5-1 to TRBJ2-3; tentatively, D is TRBD2 (8 bases). Trimming cost V 4 bases and J 0 bases, with 15 bases left between them. There are 16 residues in the CDR3. CDR1 and CDR2 (germline): SGHRS, YFSETQ. The CDR3 reads CASSKGASGSTDTQYF. The CDR3 DNA sequence: TGCGCCAGCAGCAAGGGGGCTAGCGGGAGCACAGATACGCAGTATTTT.

This clonotype came up many times. The V call is TRBV3-1, the J call TRBJ2-7; 13 bases agree with TRBD2. The CDR3 totals 16 residues. The germline V gene has CDR1 LGHDT and CDR2 YNNKEL (reference sequence). Trimming took 6 bases from V and 2 from J; bases not matched to a gene: 7. The CDR3 DNA sequence: TGTGCCAGCAGGCAGACCGGGACTAGCGGGACCTACGAGCAGTACTTC. Translation gives CASRQTGTSGTYEQYF.

The rearrangement links TRBV20-1 to TRBJ2-3, with D perhaps TRBD2 (5 bases). Germline lookup yields CDR1 DFQATT and CDR2 SNEGSKA (reference sequence). V shed 2 bases and J shed 3 bases, with 9 bases lying between them. This CDR3 has 13 residues. In DNA, the CDR3 is TGCAGTGCTAGACCAGAGGGAACAGATACGCAGTATTTT. Amino acid sequence: CSARPEGTDTQYF.

This clonotype was recorded a few times. This chain uses TRBV12-3 or TRBV12-4 with TRBJ2-5, with 9 bases aligning to TRBD1. The CDR3 runs to 16 residues. V dropped 5 bases and J dropped 0; count of bases not matched to a gene: 7. The CDR3: CASSARGTGYQETQYF. CDR3 bases: TGTGCCAGCAGTGCACGCGGGACAGGGTACCAAGAGACCCAGTACTTC.

This clonotype was observed a few times. This chain links TRBV5-5 with TRBJ2-7; TRBD2 matches at 7 bases. CDR1 SGHKS and CDR2 YYEKEE come from the germline V gene (reference sequence). Trimming at V came to 1 base and at J to 4 bases, leaving 11 bases not matched to a gene. The CDR3 extends over 16 amino acids. CDR3 sequence reads: CASSLYAGSGGYEQYF. The DNA for the CDR3 is TGTGCCAGCAGCTTGTATGCGGGCTCGGGAGGTTACGAGCAGTACTTC.

The chain is built from TRBV7-6 and TRBJ2-5, with D possibly being TRBD2 (5 bases). V lost 5 bases and J 4 bases, leaving 17 bases between the germline ends. Germline CDR1 is SGHVS and CDR2 is FNYEAQ. The CDR3 spans 15 residues. The CDR3 sequence: CASSPSRASRETQYF. CDR3 in DNA: TGTGCCAGCAGCCCTTCCCGGGCTAGCCGAGAGACCCAGTACTTC.

A note on this clonotype: One end of the junction varies from germline; a read error may be responsible. V gene TRBV20-1 combines with J gene TRBJ2-7; TRBD2 aligns across 9 bases. This CDR3 comprises 14 residues. Germline V gene lookup returns CDR1 DFQATT and CDR2 SNEGSKA (reference sequence). CDR3: CSASRGGPRYEQYF. The CDR3 nucleotides are TGTAGTGCTTCGCGGGGGGGGCCACGGTACGAGCAGTACTTC.

This chain uses TRBV29-1 with TRBJ1-5; tentative D call: TRBD1 (6 bases). V lost 7 bases, J lost 3 bases, and 13 bases lay in between. This CDR3 region has 13 residues. CDR1 and CDR2 from the germline V gene are SQVTM and ANQGSEA. The CDR3 here is CSAIGGDNQPQHF. The DNA of the CDR3 is TGCAGCGCCATAGGGGGGGACAATCAGCCCCAGCATTTT. Using reference TRBV29-1 and TRBJ1-5 for the parts outside the CDR3, the full variable domain is SAVISQKPSRDICQRGTSLTIQCQVDSQVTMMFWYRQQPGQSLTLIATANQGSEATYESGFVIDKFPISRPNLTFSTLTVSNMSPEDSSIYLCSAIGGDNQPQHFGDGTRLSIL.

This clonotype was seen at least ten times. This chain links TRBV5-1 with TRBJ1-5; no clear D. Trimming took 0 bases from V and 3 from J, leaving 19 bases between them. Looked up from germline, CDR1 is SGHRS and CDR2 is YFSETQ. The CDR3 contains 18 residues. CDR3 bases: TGCGCCAGCAGCTTGGACTCCTTCGAGGGCGCCCTCAATCAGCCCCAGCATTTT. This codes for CASSLDSFEGALNQPQHF.

This clonotype turned up a few times. The chain combines TRBV24-1 with TRBJ2-1; D might be TRBD1 (6 bases). Germline CDR1 KGHDR, CDR2 SFDVKD. Trimming shortened V by 3 bases and J by 1 base, and 15 bases separated the two germline ends. The CDR3 has 17 residues. CDR3 nucleotides: TGTGCCACCAGTGATAGAACAGGGCTCGGGTCCTACAATGAGCAGTTCTTC. Its protein is CATSDRTGLGSYNEQFF.

This clonotype was counted many times. This chain connects TRBV10-2 to TRBJ1-6, with 7 bases aligning to TRBD1. Per germline, CDR1 WSHSY and CDR2 SAAADI. This CDR3 has 17 residues. With 3 bases clipped from V and 8 bases from J, the junction kept 13 bases outside the gene matches. CDR3 nucleotide sequence: TGCGCCAGCAGTGAAAACAGGGGAGGCGGTAAGGATTCACCCCTCCACTTT. Residues: CASSENRGGGKDSPLHF.

This clonotype was seen only a few times. This chain links TRBV20-1 with TRBJ2-2; 7 positions match TRBD2. CDR1 and CDR2 (germline): DFQATT, SNEGSKA (reference sequence). The junction had 16 bases not matched to a gene; V was cut back by 6 bases and J by 9 bases. The CDR3 has 15 residues. CDR3 sequence (DNA): TGCAGTGCGCCCAGAAGCGGGACTGTTATTAGGGAGCTGTTTTTT. It specifies CSAPRSGTVIRELFF.

The CDR3 nucleotides read TGTGCCAGCAGCCAAGCAGGGCTGGGCACCGGGGAGCTGTTTTTT. It translates to CASSQAGLGTGELFF. The chain employs TRBV3-1 and TRBJ2-2; TRBD1 might be the D (5 bases). Germline V CDR1 and CDR2: LGHDT, YNNKEL (reference sequence). V lost 1 base and J lost 4, with 10 bases in between. This CDR3 is built from 15 residues.

This clonotype has more than one count but fewer than ten. V is TRBV7-3 and J is TRBJ2-1; D is perhaps TRBD1 (6 bases). CDR3 length equals 17 residues. Trimming took 1 base from V and 2 from J, leaving 15 bases between them. The germline gives CDR1 SGHTA, CDR2 FQGTGA. CDR3: CASSLRAADRPYNEQFF. In DNA form, the CDR3 reads TGTGCCAGCAGCTTAAGGGCCGCCGACAGGCCCTACAATGAGCAGTTCTTC. Drawing the rest from reference TRBV7-3 and TRBJ2-1, the complete variable domain is GAGVSQTPSNKVTEKGKYVELRCDPISGHTALYWYRQSLGQGPEFLIYFQGTGAADDSGLPNDRFFAVRPEGSVSTLKIQRTERGDSAVYLCASSLRAADRPYNEQFFGPGTRLTVL.

This clonotype has a count of ten or more. The rearrangement joins TRBV7-9 to TRBJ2-1, with TRBD2 matching 9 bases. V shed 5 bases, J shed 6 bases, and the junction held 8 bases outside the gene matches. The CDR3 consists of 15 residues. CDR1 and CDR2 from the germline V gene are SEHNR and FQNEAQ (reference sequence). In DNA, the CDR3 is TGTGCCAGCAGCAATCCGGGACTAGCTGGCAATGAGCAGTTCTTC. Amino acid sequence: CASSNPGLAGNEQFF.